What follows are 13 T cell receptor beta chains derived from one specimen sequenced in a study of CD8 T cells in ankylosing spondylitis. Findings and limits, study-wide: Made up of about eight highly homologous variants, a TCR beta motif appeared characteristic of ankylosing spondylitis blood.

Each CDR3 protein is one row after TCRdb ran MiXCR on the 5' RACE reads. This sample has about 390,000 distinct CDR3 sequences, with more than 20% found just once. No antigen has been identified for these receptors. The sample consisted of blood, either unsorted or a sorted T cell fraction (not recorded which). These receptors were obtained from a male donor with ankylosing spondylitis.

This chain connects TRBV20-1 to TRBJ2-7, with TRBD1 matching over 10 bases. The germline V gene encodes CDR1 DFQATT and CDR2 SNEGSKA (reference sequence). After removal of 3 bases from V and 0 bases from J, the junction contained 8 bases not matched to a gene. CDR3 size: 16 residues. The CDR3 loop reads CSARPGQGTISYEQYF. The CDR3 nucleotides are TGCAGTGCTAGGCCGGGACAGGGGACCATCTCCTACGAGCAGTACTTC.

The gene calls are TRBV15 and TRBJ1-3; D is unresolved. Germline-derived CDR1 and CDR2 are LNHNV and YYDKDF (reference sequence). The V gene lost 1 base and the J gene lost 0 bases, with 7 bases spanning the gap. The CDR3 has 15 residues. In nucleotides, the CDR3 is TGTGCCACCAGCAGAGTTTACGACTCTGGAAACACCATATATTTT. Translated, it gives CATSRVYDSGNTIYF.

This clonotype was recorded a few times. This sequence joins TRBV28 and TRBJ2-3; no definite D call. The CDR3 runs 15 residues. Germline V lookup: CDR1 MDHEN, CDR2 SYDVKM. V lost 6 bases, J lost 4 bases, and 17 bases lay in between. DNA of the CDR3: TGTGCCAGCAGCCAAGGATCCCTTAGCCCAGATACGCAGTATTTT. Amino acid sequence: CASSQGSLSPDTQYF.

This clonotype has only a few counts. The chain uses TRBV10-3 and TRBJ2-7, with a weak D call TRBD2 (7 bases). The CDR3 is 14 amino acids. Germline-derived CDR1 and CDR2 are ENHRY and SYGVKD. The V end was cut by 4 bases, the J end by 0 bases, with 10 bases between. The chain's CDR3 is CAISGGGRSYEQYF. In DNA, the CDR3 is TGTGCCATCAGTGGGGGGGGCCGCTCCTACGAGCAGTACTTC.

This chain links TRBV7-9 with TRBJ2-7, with 10 bases aligning to TRBD2. The CDR3 contains 14 residues. Germline loops: CDR1 SEHNR, CDR2 FQNEAQ (reference sequence). V lost 5 bases and J lost 6; bases outside the gene matches: 7. The CDR3 loop reads CASSQSGRAAEQYF. CDR3 coding DNA: TGTGCCAGCAGCCAAAGCGGGAGGGCCGCCGAGCAGTACTTC.

The V gene is TRBV7-9, the J gene TRBJ2-7; D not resolved. CDR1 and CDR2 (germline): SEHNR, FQNEAQ (reference sequence). V was pared by 1 base and J by 9 bases, with 10 bases between. This CDR3 is 12 amino acids long. The CDR3 DNA reads as TGTGCCAGCAGCTTAGGGGCCGCCGGGCAGTACTTC. Its translation: CASSLGAAGQYF.

This clonotype turned up a few times. The chain recombines TRBV5-1 with TRBJ1-3, with 8 bases fitting TRBD1. J lost 3 bases, V lost 2 bases, and 4 bases had no gene match. The CDR3 is 15 residues long. CDR1 is SGHRS and CDR2 is YFSETQ in the germline V gene. The CDR3 spells CASSFQGANGNTIYF. DNA of the CDR3: TGCGCCAGCAGCTTCCAGGGGGCTAATGGAAACACCATATATTTT.

The chain is built from TRBV2 and TRBJ2-7; the D gene is possibly TRBD2 (5 bases). Trimming removed 7 bases from V and 6 bases from J, with 16 bases in between. CDR1 and CDR2 from the germline V gene are SNHLY and FYNNEI. The CDR3 consists of 13 residues. For the CDR3, the DNA is TGTGCCAGCATCCAGACTACCATTAGCGAGCAGTACTTC. It translates to CASIQTTISEQYF.

This clonotype occurred many times. V usage is TRBV5-1 and J usage is TRBJ2-1; TRBD2 aligns across 9 bases. CDR1 and CDR2 (germline): SGHRS, YFSETQ. CDR3 length: 14 amino acids. The trim removed 4 bases at V and 6 bases at J, leaving 5 bases unmatched. The CDR3 DNA reads as TGCGCCAGCAGCGGACTAGCGAGGGGCAATGAGCAGTTCTTC. This gives the protein CASSGLARGNEQFF.

A few counts support this clonotype. The J gene is TRBJ2-1, the V gene TRBV20-1; TRBD2 agrees at 15 bases. The CDR3 spans 16 residues. V lost 5 bases, J lost 8 bases, and 10 bases stayed unmatched. Germline-derived CDR1 and CDR2 are DFQATT and SNEGSKA (reference sequence). In nucleotides, the CDR3 is TGCAGTGCTCTCCGACTCGGACTAGCGGGAGGGTATGAGCAGTTCTTC. Amino acids: CSALRLGLAGGYEQFF.

The chain employs TRBV25-1 and TRBJ2-7; 10 bases agree with TRBD1. The CDR3 is 15 residues long. V lost 8 bases and J lost 4; bases outside the gene matches: 11. Germline V gene lookup returns CDR1 MGHDK and CDR2 SYGVNS. The CDR3 coding sequence is TGTGCCAGCTCATTCTTGAGACAGGGGGCTTACGAGCAGTACTTC. Translated: CASSFLRQGAYEQYF.

This clonotype was recorded a few times. The chain employs TRBV5-1 and TRBJ2-2, with TRBD2 matching 8 bases. V lost 3 bases and J lost 0; bases outside the gene matches: 4. This CDR3 region has 16 residues. The germline CDR1 and CDR2 sequences are SGHRS and YFSETQ. The CDR3 nucleotides are TGCGCCAGCAGCTACGGGACTAGTACGAACACCGGGGAGCTGTTTTTT. Amino acids: CASSYGTSTNTGELFF.

This clonotype was recorded a few times. The chain employs TRBV2 and TRBJ2-1; 10 bases are a match to TRBD2. With V trimmed by 7 bases and J by 3 bases, 6 bases remained unmatched. This CDR3 region has 15 residues. CDR1 SNHLY and CDR2 FYNNEI come from the germline V gene. In DNA form, the CDR3 reads TGTGCCAGCACCGCAGCGGGAGGGGGCTACAATGAGCAGTTCTTC. It encodes CASTAAGGGYNEQFF.